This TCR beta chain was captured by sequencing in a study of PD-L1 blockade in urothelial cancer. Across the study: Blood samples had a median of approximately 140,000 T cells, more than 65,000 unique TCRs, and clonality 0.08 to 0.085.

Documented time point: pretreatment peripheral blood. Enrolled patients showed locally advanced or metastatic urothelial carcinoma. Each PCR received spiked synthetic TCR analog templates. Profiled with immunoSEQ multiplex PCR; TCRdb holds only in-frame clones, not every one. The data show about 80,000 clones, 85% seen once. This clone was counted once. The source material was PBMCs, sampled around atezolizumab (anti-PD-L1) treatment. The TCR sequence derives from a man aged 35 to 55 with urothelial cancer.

For the CDR3, the DNA is TGTGCCAGCAGCTTGGGACTCCTCCTAGCTCCTCAAGAGACCCAGTACTTC. It codes for CASSLGLLLAPQETQYF. The J gene is TRBJ2-5, the V gene TRBV7-6, with D tentatively TRBD2 (6 bases). The CDR3 runs to 17 residues. The V end lost 3 bases, the J end lost 2 bases, and 19 bases lay between the germline ends. Germline V gene data show CDR1 as SGHVS and CDR2 as FNYEAQ.